The 9 T cell receptor beta chains listed next were all sequenced from one sample in a study of T cell responses to AZD1222 COVID-19 vaccine (dated by TCRdb to about 2021). The sample's time point label is to be understood as: baseline before first vaccination. What this sample's treatment or condition label stands for: meningococcal conjugate vaccine given as trial control. Libraries were constructed by the immunoSEQ multiplex PCR assay. The table comes from immuneACCESS by way of TCRdb, which keeps in-frame sequences with V and J called. Part of the clones is missing from these tables; in studies checked, under half for an unresolved V gene and the rest for unknown reasons. The sample table records some 110,000 clones; approximately 85% of these occur just once. The ten largest clones represent roughly 4.3% of the sample. Sequenced material: peripheral blood, taken on day 0 of MenACWY control vaccination. The receptors shown here come from an adult in good health.

This clone was found a few times. The genes are TRBV2 and TRBJ2-7; 7 bases are shared with TRBD2. Germline loops: CDR1 SNHLY, CDR2 FYNNEI. V trimming: 8 bases; J trimming: 6 bases; junction bases outside the gene matches: 13. The CDR3 spans 14 residues. The CDR3 bases are TGTGCCAGCGGTTATTGGGGGGGTAGAAGCGAGCAGTACTTC. This codes for CASGYWGGRSEQYF.

This rearrangement joins TRBV6-5 to TRBJ2-4; 9 positions match TRBD1. The CDR3 sequence is 15 residues long. Germline V lookup: CDR1 MNHEY, CDR2 SVGAGI. The J segment lost 2 bases and the V segment lost 9 bases, leaving 8 bases of the junction unmatched. In DNA form, the CDR3 reads TGTGCCAGTATTACAGGGGGCGCTTCCAAAAACATTCAGTACTTC. Its translation is CASITGGASKNIQYF.

The V gene is TRBV28, the J gene TRBJ1-1, with TRBD1 as a possible D gene (5 bases). Deletions cut 2 bases from V and 12 bases from J, with 13 bases between. Per the germline V gene, CDR1 is MDHEN and CDR2 is SYDVKM. The CDR3 is 12 residues long. The CDR3 region is CASSLAGTWSFF. In nucleotides, the CDR3 is TGTGCCAGCAGTTTAGCAGGGACCTGGTCTTTCTTT.

The sample holds one count of this clone. J is TRBJ1-3 and V is TRBV6-5; maybe TRBD1 (6 bases). The CDR3 extends over 15 amino acids. Trimming removed 5 bases from V and 3 bases from J, with 14 bases in between. The germline V gene has CDR1 MNHEY and CDR2 SVGAGI. CDR3 region: CASSMTDRFGNTIYF. The CDR3 nucleotides read TGTGCCAGCAGTATGACCGACAGGTTTGGAAACACCATATATTTT.

This chain links TRBV27 with TRBJ1-3; TRBD1 matches 9 bases. CDR3 size: 15 residues. The junction had 4 bases not matched to a gene; V was cut back by 6 bases and J by 1 base. Germline CDR1 is MNHEY and CDR2 is SMNVEV (reference sequence). The CDR3 reads CASRGQGASGNTIYF. The CDR3 nucleotides read TGTGCCAGCAGGGGACAGGGAGCTTCTGGAAACACCATATATTTT.

The rearrangement uses TRBV18 and TRBJ2-1; 10 bases align to TRBD1. Germline V gene sequence: CDR1 KGHSH, CDR2 LQKENI. V gave up 5 bases and J gave up 15 bases; unmatched junction bases: 10. This CDR3 region has 13 residues. The CDR3 here is CASSSDRGRGGFF. CDR3 DNA: TGTGCCAGCTCATCGGACAGGGGGAGAGGTGGGTTCTTC.

V usage is TRBV9 and J usage is TRBJ2-1, with 10 bases that match TRBD1. Trimming at V came to 4 bases and at J to 3 bases, leaving 4 bases not matched to a gene. Germline CDR1 SGDLS, CDR2 YYNGEE. CDR3 length equals 15 residues. The CDR3 is CASSIRDRGYNEQFF. In nucleotides, the CDR3 is TGTGCCAGCAGCATCCGGGACAGGGGCTACAATGAGCAGTTCTTC.

This clone was picked up one time. The chain combines TRBV4-3 with TRBJ1-5; D call uncertain. Trimming left V 0 bases short and J 7 bases short, with 13 bases between. This CDR3 has 15 amino acids. The germline gives CDR1 LGHNA, CDR2 YSLEER. This CDR3 reads CASSQEVEGWQPQHF. The CDR3 DNA sequence: TGCGCCAGCAGCCAAGAAGTTGAGGGTTGGCAGCCCCAGCATTTT.

This CDR3 is CASSVRGRVSTDTQYF. CDR3 DNA sequence: TGTGCCAGCAGCGTAAGGGGCAGAGTTAGCACAGATACGCAGTATTTT. V gene TRBV9 combines with J gene TRBJ2-3; a possible D gene is TRBD1 (5 bases). Germline CDR1 and CDR2: SGDLS and YYNGEE. Between the trimmed V and J ends, which lost 1 base and 0 bases, there was a span of 12 bases. CDR3 length: 16 residues.